This T cell receptor (beta chain) was identified during a study of T-cell reconstitution after alpha-beta-depleted transplantation in children. Study findings and constraints: The study traced high day-60 TCRbeta diversity in some patients to surviving recipient T cells and thymic progenitors. T-cell counts and diversity at one year post-transplant came mainly from newly produced T cells. Expanded graft clones numbering several hundred reportedly gave rise to alpha-beta T cells about two months after transplant.

This clonotype was seen ten or more times. Its antigen remains unknown. CDR1 and CDR2 from the germline V gene are SGHNT and YENEEA. This CDR3 has 16 amino acids. V dropped 2 bases and J dropped 5 bases, with 16 bases sitting between them. TCRbeta library preparation incorporated unique molecular identifiers. TCRdb used MiXCR to reprocess the PCR reads, holding one entry per CDR3 protein. The data hold nearly 250,000 distinct CDR3 sequences, with approximately 8.9% observed a single time. The receptor's source is a male patient between 5 and 17 years old who had a stem cell transplant for acute lymphoblastic leukemia, so the T cells may come from the graft donor. The material sequenced was PBMCs, mostly from graft donor cells, taken 180 days after TCRalphabeta/CD19-depleted stem cell transplant. The chain links TRBV11-3 to TRBJ2-1; possible D gene TRBD1, 5 bases. CDR3 region: CASSLRTVGVDNEQFF. The CDR3 DNA sequence: TGTGCCAGCAGCTTACGGACGGTAGGGGTGGACAATGAGCAGTTCTTC.